One sample yielded the 6 T cell receptor beta chains listed below, sequenced in a study of T-cell memory formation after mild COVID-19. TCRdb reprocessed the 5' RACE reads via MiXCR and lists one record per CDR3 protein. This sample has about 210,000 distinct CDR3 sequences, with roughly a tenth found just once. Sequencing was performed on PBMCs or a T cell subset sorted from them (not recorded which). The source of these receptors is a man aged 18 to 30 who had mild COVID-19 (a few samples of this study predate the infection). Cell type and time point are not known.

The table lists this clonotype with a few counts. Here the CDR3 DNA reads TGTGCCACCAGTGACATGGATACGCAGTATTTT. Protein sequence: CATSDMDTQYF. The chain carries TRBV24-1 and TRBJ2-3; D not resolved. The germline V gene encodes CDR1 KGHDR and CDR2 SFDVKD. Trimming took 4 bases from V and 6 from J, leaving 4 bases between them. The CDR3 runs 11 residues.

This clonotype was picked up a small number of times. The CDR3 reads CASSPTKSGPTYGYTF. The CDR3 coding sequence is TGTGCCAGCTCCCCGACAAAGTCAGGGCCTACCTATGGCTACACCTTC. This chain links TRBV18 with TRBJ1-2, with D perhaps matching TRBD1 (5 bases). This CDR3 region has 16 residues. Germline-derived CDR1 and CDR2 are KGHSH and LQKENI. With 6 bases removed from V and 4 bases from J, the gap between germline ends came to 21 bases.

The genes are TRBV20-1 and TRBJ2-1; D gene uncertain. V shed 2 bases and J shed 0 bases, with 8 bases lying between them. The CDR3 loop spans 14 amino acids. The germline V gene encodes CDR1 DFQATT and CDR2 SNEGSKA (reference sequence). DNA of the CDR3: TGCAGTGCTAGAATCCCGGGCTCCTACAATGAGCAGTTCTTC. This gives the protein CSARIPGSYNEQFF.

Ten or more counts support this clonotype. This rearrangement joins TRBV6-5 to TRBJ1-4, with D hard to call. The CDR3 spans 15 residues. The germline V gene encodes CDR1 MNHEY and CDR2 SVGAGI. The V and J ends lost 0 bases and 5 bases respectively, with 10 bases between them. For the CDR3, the DNA is TGTGCCAGCAGTTACTCAAGGGTATCAAATGAAAAACTGTTTTTT. This encodes CASSYSRVSNEKLFF.

This clonotype was picked up many times. The rearrangement joins TRBV5-1 to TRBJ2-3; D is undetermined. The CDR3 runs 14 residues. Per the germline V gene, CDR1 is SGHRS and CDR2 is YFSETQ. V was clipped by 0 bases and J by 2 bases, with 7 bases between them. The chain's CDR3 is CASSLDKTTDTQYF. As DNA, the CDR3 is TGCGCCAGCAGCTTGGATAAGACCACAGATACGCAGTATTTT.

The table lists this clonotype with a few counts. The chain couples TRBV28 to TRBJ1-1; TRBD1 aligns across 8 bases. V gave up 6 bases and J gave up 2 bases; unmatched junction bases: 11. This CDR3 is built from 16 residues. Germline CDR1 reads MDHEN; CDR2 reads SYDVKM. The CDR3 DNA is TGTGCCAGCAGGGCTGAGGGGGGACAGGATAACACTGAAGCTTTCTTT. Translation gives CASRAEGGQDNTEAFF.